The text below deals with one TCR beta chain. The entry originates in a study of blood T cell repertoires in COVID-19. Study background: PBMCs, B-cell-depleted T cells, or T cells were the source of the cDNA or gDNA that made up the material.

Data came from immunoSEQ multiplex PCR; TCRdb stores just in-frame clones and leaves some out. The profile shows around 500,000 clones, 85% to 90% of them singletons. Cohorts were assigned according to the clinical history that participants reported. This sequence originates from a woman between 40 and 55 years old who had recovered from COVID-19. Sequenced: PBMCs or T cells enriched from blood (not recorded which).

CDR3 sequence reads: CASRGTGVTEAFF. CDR3 DNA: TGTGCCAGCAGAGGGACGGGAGTAACTGAAGCTTTCTTT. This chain links TRBV6-5 with TRBJ1-1; tentatively, D is TRBD1 (5 bases). The CDR3 extends over 13 amino acids. V shed 6 bases and J shed 5 bases, with 13 bases lying between them. Germline CDR1 MNHEY, CDR2 SVGAGI.